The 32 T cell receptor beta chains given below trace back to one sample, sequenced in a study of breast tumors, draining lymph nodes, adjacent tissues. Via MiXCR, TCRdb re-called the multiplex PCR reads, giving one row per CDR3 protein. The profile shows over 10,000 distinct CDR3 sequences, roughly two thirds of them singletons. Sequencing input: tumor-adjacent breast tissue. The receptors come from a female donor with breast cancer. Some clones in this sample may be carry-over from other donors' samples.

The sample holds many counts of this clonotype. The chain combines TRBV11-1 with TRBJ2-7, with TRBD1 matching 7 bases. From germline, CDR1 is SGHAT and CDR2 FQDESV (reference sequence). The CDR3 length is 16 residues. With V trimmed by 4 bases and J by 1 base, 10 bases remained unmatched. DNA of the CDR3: TGTGCCAGCAGCTCTCTGACAGGGAGAAGGTCCTACGAGCAGTACTTC. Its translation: CASSSLTGRRSYEQYF.

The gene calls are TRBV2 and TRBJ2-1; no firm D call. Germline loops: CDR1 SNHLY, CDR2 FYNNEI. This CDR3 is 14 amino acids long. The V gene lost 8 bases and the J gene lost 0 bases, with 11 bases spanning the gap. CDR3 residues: CASEVGYSYNEQFF. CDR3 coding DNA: TGTGCCAGCGAGGTGGGCTACTCCTACAATGAGCAGTTCTTC.

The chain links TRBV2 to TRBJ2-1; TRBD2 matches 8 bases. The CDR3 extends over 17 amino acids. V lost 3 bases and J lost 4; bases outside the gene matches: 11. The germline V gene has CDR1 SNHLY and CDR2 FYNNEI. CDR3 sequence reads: CASSDLTAGLGYNEQFF. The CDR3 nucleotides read TGTGCCAGCAGTGATCTAACCGCGGGACTAGGATACAATGAGCAGTTCTTC.

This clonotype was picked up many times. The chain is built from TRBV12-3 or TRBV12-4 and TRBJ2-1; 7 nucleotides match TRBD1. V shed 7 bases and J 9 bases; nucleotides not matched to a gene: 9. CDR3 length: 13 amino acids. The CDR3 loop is CASKPRDSLEQFF. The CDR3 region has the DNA TGTGCCAGCAAACCTCGGGACAGCCTTGAGCAGTTCTTC.

CDR3 bases: TGTGCCAGCAGTTACAGGTCAGTTGACGGCACTGAAGCTTTCTTT. This translates into CASSYRSVDGTEAFF. The gene calls are TRBV6-5 and TRBJ1-1; D is uncertain. This CDR3 comprises 15 residues. The ends were cut back, 2 bases at V and 4 bases at J, with 14 bases in the middle. CDR1 and CDR2 (germline): MNHEY, SVGAGI.

The CDR3 spells CSVSSPDEEQYF. DNA for the CDR3: TGCAGTGTTAGTAGCCCTGATGAAGAGCAGTACTTC. The genes are TRBV20-1 and TRBJ2-7; D is unresolved. Trimming took 7 bases from V and 7 from J, leaving 17 bases between them. This CDR3 region has 12 residues. Germline CDR1 is DFQATT and CDR2 is SNEGSKA (reference sequence).

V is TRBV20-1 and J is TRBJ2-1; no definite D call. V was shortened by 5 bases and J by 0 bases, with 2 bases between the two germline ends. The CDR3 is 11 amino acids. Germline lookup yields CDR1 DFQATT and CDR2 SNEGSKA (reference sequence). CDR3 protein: CSAGSYNEQFF. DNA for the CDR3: TGCAGTGCTGGCTCCTACAATGAGCAGTTCTTC.

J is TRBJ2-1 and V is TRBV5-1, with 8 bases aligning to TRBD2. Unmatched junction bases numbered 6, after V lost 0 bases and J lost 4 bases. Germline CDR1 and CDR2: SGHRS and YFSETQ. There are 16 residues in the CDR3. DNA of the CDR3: TGCGCCAGCAGCTTGGGTTCGACGGGAGGGTACAATGAGCAGTTCTTC. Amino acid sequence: CASSLGSTGGYNEQFF.

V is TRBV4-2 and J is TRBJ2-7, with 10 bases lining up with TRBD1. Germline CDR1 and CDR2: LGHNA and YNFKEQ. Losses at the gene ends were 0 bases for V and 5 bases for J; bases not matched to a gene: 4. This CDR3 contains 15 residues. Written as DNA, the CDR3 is TGTGCCAGCAGCCAAGAGACAGGGGGCTTAGACGAGCAGTACTTC. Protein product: CASSQETGGLDEQYF.

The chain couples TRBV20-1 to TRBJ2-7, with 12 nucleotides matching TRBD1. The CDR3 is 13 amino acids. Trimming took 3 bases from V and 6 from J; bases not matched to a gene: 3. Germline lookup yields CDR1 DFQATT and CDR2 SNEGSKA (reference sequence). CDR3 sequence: CSARGQGAREQYF. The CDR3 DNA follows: TGCAGTGCTAGGGGACAGGGGGCGCGCGAGCAGTACTTC.

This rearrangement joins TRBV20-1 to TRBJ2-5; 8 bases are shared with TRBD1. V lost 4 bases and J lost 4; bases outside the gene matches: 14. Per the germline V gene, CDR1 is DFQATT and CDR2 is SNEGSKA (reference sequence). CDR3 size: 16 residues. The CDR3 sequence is CSATLWAGQVGETQYF. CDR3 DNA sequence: TGCAGTGCTACCCTCTGGGCGGGACAGGTGGGAGAGACCCAGTACTTC.

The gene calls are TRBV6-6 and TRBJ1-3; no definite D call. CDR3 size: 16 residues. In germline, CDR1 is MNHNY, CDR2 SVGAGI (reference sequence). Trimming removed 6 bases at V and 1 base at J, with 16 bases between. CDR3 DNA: TGTGCCAGCAGACCCGGAGGGAGCGGGTCTGGAAACACCATATATTTT. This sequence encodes CASRPGGSGSGNTIYF.

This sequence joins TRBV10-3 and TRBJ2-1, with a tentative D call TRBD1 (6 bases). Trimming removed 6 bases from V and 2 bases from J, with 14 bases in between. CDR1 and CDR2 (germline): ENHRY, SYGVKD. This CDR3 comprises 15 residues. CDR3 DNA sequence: TGTGCCATCAGAGGTCAGGGGAGTGCCTACAATGAGCAGTTCTTC. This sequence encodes CAIRGQGSAYNEQFF.

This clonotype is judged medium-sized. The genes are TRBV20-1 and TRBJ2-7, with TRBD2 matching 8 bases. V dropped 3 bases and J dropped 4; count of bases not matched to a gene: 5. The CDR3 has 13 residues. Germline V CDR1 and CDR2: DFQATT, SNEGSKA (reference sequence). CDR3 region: CSASSGGNYEQYF. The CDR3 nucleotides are TGCAGTGCTAGCTCGGGGGGGAATTACGAGCAGTACTTC.

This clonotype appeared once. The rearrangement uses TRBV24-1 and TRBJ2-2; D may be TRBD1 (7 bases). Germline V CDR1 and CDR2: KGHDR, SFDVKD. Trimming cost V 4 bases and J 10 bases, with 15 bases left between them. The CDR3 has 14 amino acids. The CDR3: CATSDPRGTVELFF. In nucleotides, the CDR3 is TGTGCCACCAGTGACCCACGCGGGACAGTGGAGCTGTTTTTT.

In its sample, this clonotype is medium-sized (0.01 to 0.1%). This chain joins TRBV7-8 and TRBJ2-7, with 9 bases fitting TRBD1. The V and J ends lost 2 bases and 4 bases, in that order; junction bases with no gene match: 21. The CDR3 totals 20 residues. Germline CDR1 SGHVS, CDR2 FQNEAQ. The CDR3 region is CASSLQSRESWDRAFYEQYF. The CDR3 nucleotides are TGTGCCAGCAGCTTACAGTCTCGCGAATCGTGGGACAGGGCCTTTTACGAGCAGTACTTC.

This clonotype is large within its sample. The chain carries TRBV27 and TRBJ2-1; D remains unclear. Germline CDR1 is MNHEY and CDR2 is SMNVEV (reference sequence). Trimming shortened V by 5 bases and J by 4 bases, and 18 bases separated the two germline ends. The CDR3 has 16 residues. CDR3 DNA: TGTGCCAGCAGTCGCTTGGTCCTATCGGCTTACAATGAGCAGTTCTTC. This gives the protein CASSRLVLSAYNEQFF.

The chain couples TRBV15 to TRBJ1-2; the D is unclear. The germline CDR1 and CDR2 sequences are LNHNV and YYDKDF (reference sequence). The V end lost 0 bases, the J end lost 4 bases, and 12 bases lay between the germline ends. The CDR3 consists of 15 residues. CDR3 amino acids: CATSRDILGGYGYTF. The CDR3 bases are TGTGCCACCAGCAGAGATATCCTGGGAGGCTATGGCTACACCTTC. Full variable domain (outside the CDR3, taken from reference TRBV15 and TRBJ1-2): DAMVIQNPRYQVTQFGKPVTLSCSQTLNHNVMYWYQQKSSQAPKLLFHYYDKDFNNEADTPDNFQSRRPNTSFCFLDIRSPGLGDTAMYLCATSRDILGGYGYTFGSGTRLTVV.

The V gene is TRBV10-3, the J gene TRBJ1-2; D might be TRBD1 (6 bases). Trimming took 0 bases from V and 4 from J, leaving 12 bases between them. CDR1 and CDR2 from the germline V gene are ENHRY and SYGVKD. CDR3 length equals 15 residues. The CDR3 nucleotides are TGTGCCATCAGTGAGTCGAGGGGGATCGGCTATGGCTACACCTTC. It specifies CAISESRGIGYGYTF.

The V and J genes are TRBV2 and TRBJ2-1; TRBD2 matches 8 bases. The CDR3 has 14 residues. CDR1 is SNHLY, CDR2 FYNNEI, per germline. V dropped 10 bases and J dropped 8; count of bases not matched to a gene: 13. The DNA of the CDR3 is TGTGCCATACGTCGGAGGCGGGAGGTCGATGAGCAGTTCTTC. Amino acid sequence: CAIRRRREVDEQFF.

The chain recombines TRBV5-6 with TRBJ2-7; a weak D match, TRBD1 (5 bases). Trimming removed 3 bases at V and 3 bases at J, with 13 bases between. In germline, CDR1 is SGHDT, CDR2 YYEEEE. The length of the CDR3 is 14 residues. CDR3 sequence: CASSWGRAGYEQYF. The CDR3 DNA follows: TGTGCCAGCAGCTGGGGCAGGGCTGGCTACGAGCAGTACTTC.

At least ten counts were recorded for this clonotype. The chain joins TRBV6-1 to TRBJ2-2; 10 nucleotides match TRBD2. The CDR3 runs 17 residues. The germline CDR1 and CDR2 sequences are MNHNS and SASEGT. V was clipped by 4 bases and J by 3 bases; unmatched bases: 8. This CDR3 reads CASSAVNGLADTGELFF. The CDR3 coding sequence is TGTGCCAGCAGTGCCGTTAATGGACTAGCGGACACCGGGGAGCTGTTTTTT.

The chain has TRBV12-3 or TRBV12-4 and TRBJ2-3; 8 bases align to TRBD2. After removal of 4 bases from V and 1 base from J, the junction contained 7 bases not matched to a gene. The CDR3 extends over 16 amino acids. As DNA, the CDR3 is TGTGCCAGCAGTTCCTCGGCTAGCGGGCGCACAGATACGCAGTATTTT. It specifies CASSSSASGRTDTQYF.

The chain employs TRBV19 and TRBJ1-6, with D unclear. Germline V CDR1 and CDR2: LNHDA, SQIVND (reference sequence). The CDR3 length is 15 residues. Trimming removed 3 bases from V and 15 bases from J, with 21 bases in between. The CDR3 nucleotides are TGTGCCAGTAGTATTTTAGGTGGCCCAGCAGGATACCTCCACTTT. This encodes CASSILGGPAGYLHF.

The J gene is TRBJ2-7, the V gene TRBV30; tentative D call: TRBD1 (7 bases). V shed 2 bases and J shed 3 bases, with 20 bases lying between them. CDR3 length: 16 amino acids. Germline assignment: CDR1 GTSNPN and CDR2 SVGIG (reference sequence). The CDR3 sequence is CAWSRGGDRVGYEQYF. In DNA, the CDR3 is TGTGCCTGGAGTCGGGGAGGCGACAGGGTGGGCTACGAGCAGTACTTC.

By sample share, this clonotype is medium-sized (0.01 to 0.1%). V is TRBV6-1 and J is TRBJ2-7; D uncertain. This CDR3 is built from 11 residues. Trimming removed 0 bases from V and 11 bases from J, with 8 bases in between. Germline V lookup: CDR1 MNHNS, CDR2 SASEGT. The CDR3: CASSEALGEYF. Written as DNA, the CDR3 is TGTGCCAGCAGTGAAGCGCTTGGCGAGTACTTC.

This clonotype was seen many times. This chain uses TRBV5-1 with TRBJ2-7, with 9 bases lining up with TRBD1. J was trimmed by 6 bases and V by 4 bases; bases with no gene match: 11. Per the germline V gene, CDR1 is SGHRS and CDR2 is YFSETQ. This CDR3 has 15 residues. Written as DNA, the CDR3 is TGCGCCAGCAGCCCGAGGACAGGGGTTATGGTCGAGCAGTACTTC. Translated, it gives CASSPRTGVMVEQYF.

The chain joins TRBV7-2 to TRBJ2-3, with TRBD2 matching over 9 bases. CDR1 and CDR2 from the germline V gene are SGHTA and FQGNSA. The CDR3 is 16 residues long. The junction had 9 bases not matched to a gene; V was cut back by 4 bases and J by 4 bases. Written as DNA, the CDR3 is TGTGCCAGCAGCTACCCAGGGACTAGCAGCTCAGATACGCAGTATTTT. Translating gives CASSYPGTSSSDTQYF. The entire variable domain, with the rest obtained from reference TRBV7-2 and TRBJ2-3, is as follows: GAGVSQSPSNKVTEKGKDVELRCDPISGHTALYWYRQSLGQGLEFLIYFQGNSAPDKSGLPSDRFSAERTGGSVSTLTIQRTQQEDSAVYLCASSYPGTSSSDTQYFGPGTRLTVL.

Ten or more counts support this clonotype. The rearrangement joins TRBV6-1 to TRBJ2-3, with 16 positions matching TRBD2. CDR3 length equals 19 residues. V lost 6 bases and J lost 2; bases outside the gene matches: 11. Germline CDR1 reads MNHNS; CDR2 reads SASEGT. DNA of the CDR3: TGTGCCAGCAGGCGGTCGGGACTAGCGGGAGGGAATCCCACAGATACGCAGTATTTT. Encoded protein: CASRRSGLAGGNPTDTQYF.

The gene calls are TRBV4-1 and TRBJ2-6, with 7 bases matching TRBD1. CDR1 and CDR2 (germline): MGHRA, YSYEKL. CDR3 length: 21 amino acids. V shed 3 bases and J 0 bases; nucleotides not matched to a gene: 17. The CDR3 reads CASSHGWGVGTEPSGANVLTF. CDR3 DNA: TGCGCCAGCAGCCATGGGTGGGGTGTTGGGACAGAACCCTCTGGGGCCAACGTCCTGACTTTC.

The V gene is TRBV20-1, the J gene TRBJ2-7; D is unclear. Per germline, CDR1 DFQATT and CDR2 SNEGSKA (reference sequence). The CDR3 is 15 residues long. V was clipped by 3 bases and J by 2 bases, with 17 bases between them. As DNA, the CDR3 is TGCAGTGCTAGGGATCTAAGGGCGTCGCCCTACGAGCAGTACTTC. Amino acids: CSARDLRASPYEQYF.

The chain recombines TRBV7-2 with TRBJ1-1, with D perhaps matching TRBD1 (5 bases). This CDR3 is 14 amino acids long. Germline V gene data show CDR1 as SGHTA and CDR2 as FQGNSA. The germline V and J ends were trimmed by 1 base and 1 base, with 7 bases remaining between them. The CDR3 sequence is CASSLDRRNTEAFF. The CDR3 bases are TGTGCCAGCAGCTTAGACAGGAGGAACACTGAAGCTTTCTTT.